This TCR beta chain is drawn from a study of T cells in Graves' hyperthyroidism and ophthalmopathy. A patient was excluded if there was uncontrolled infection, other autoimmune disease, pregnancy or lactation. Predating any ophthalmopathy symptoms, the blood sample was taken at first hyperthyroidism diagnosis. Whole-study findings and limits: Blood samples included most of the expanded thyroid clonotypes exceeding 0.001. A median around 5.9 months before onset, the model predicted ophthalmopathy.

At least ten counts were recorded for this clonotype. Its cognate antigen is unknown. Trimming pared 5 bases from V and 4 bases from J, leaving 11 bases between. CDR3 length: 12 amino acids. The germline V gene encodes CDR1 GTSNPN and CDR2 SVGIG (reference sequence). The CDR3 regions of TCR beta were amplified from RNA transcripts. During a first-round RT-PCR of the TCR CDR3, the HTBI primer set was used. TCRdb processed the multiplex PCR reads anew with MiXCR; each CDR3 protein has one entry. The sample records about 260,000 distinct CDR3 sequences, less than 30% being singletons. The sequence was obtained from a man aged 40-55 years with Graves' hyperthyroidism that later progressed to Graves' ophthalmopathy. The rearrangement joins TRBV30 to TRBJ1-1, with D possibly being TRBD1 (6 bases). Input material: blood. The CDR3 here is CAWGRGGTEAFF. The CDR3 nucleotides are TGTGCCTGGGGACGAGGGGGCACTGAAGCTTTCTTT.